Each of the 11 T cell receptor beta chains below was sequenced from the same sample in a study of T cell responses to AZD1222 COVID-19 vaccine. The table came from immunoSEQ multiplex PCR; TCRdb's copy has only in-frame clones and leaves some out. This table has tens of thousands of clones, about nine tenths appearing once. The sample in question was peripheral blood, obtained on day 0 of AZD1222 vaccination. These receptors came from an adult in good health.

The V and J genes are TRBV30 and TRBJ2-7, with 9 bases aligning to TRBD1. This CDR3 contains 13 residues. The junction had 5 bases not matched to a gene; V was cut back by 1 base and J by 7 bases. The germline gives CDR1 GTSNPN, CDR2 SVGIG (reference sequence). Written as DNA, the CDR3 is TGTGCCTGGAGTGAGGGGACAGGGCGAGAGCAGTACTTC. Encoded protein: CAWSEGTGREQYF.

V and J are TRBV7-9 and TRBJ2-1; tentatively, D is TRBD1 (6 bases). The CDR3 sequence is 15 residues long. CDR1 SEHNR and CDR2 FQNEAQ come from the germline V gene (reference sequence). The V gene lost 5 bases and the J gene lost 7 bases, with 18 bases spanning the gap. In nucleotides, the CDR3 is TGTGCCAGCAGCGCCCTGGGGGCAACGGGGAATGAGCAGTTCTTC. The encoded protein is CASSALGATGNEQFF.

This chain connects TRBV30 to TRBJ1-5, with D unresolved. CDR3 length equals 13 residues. CDR1 is GTSNPN and CDR2 is SVGIG in the germline V gene (reference sequence). V was pared by 0 bases and J by 7 bases, with 10 bases between. DNA of the CDR3: TGTGCCTGGAGTGTACGGGCTGGCCAGCCCCAGCATTTT. It translates to CAWSVRAGQPQHF. Filled out from reference TRBV30 and TRBJ1-5, the complete variable domain reads SQTIHQWPATLVQPVGSPLSLECTVEGTSNPNLYWYRQAAGRGLQLLFYSVGIGQISSEVPQNLSASRPQDRQFILSSKKLLLSDSGFYLCAWSVRAGQPQHFGDGTRLSIL.

V and J are TRBV3-1 (or the pseudogene TRBV3-2) and TRBJ1-3; D unclear. The CDR3 extends over 14 amino acids. V lost 4 bases to trimming and J lost 0 bases, with 7 bases between them. CDR1 LGHDT and CDR2 YNNKEL come from the germline V gene (reference sequence). This chain's CDR3 is CASSPEISGNTIYF. CDR3 bases: TGTGCCAGCAGCCCAGAGATCTCTGGAAACACCATATATTTT.

This clone was seen once. The V gene is TRBV27, the J gene TRBJ2-6, with unresolved D. Germline-derived CDR1 and CDR2 are MNHEY and SMNVEV (reference sequence). V was cut by 4 bases and J by 1 base, with 8 bases left in between. The CDR3 runs 15 residues. DNA of the CDR3: TGTGCCAGCAGTTCCTCCTCGTCTGGGGCCAACGTCCTGACTTTC. It translates to CASSSSSSGANVLTF.

J is TRBJ1-4 and V is TRBV7-9; 10 positions match TRBD1. J gave up 4 bases and V 5 bases, and 7 bases lay outside the gene matches. This CDR3 has 16 amino acids. CDR1 and CDR2 from the germline V gene are SEHNR and FQNEAQ (reference sequence). The CDR3 loop is CASSTRTGGNNEKLFF. The DNA of the CDR3 is TGTGCCAGCAGCACTAGGACAGGGGGAAATAATGAAAAACTGTTTTTT. Full variable domain (rest looked up from reference TRBV7-9 and TRBJ1-4): DTGVSQNPRHKITKRGQNVTFRCDPISEHNRLYWYRQTLGQGPEFLTYFQNEAQLEKSRLLSDRFSAERPKGSFSTLEIQRTEQGDSAMYLCASSTRTGGNNEKLFFGSGTQLSVL.

The chain joins TRBV7-9 to TRBJ1-5; the D is unclear. The ends were cut back, 2 bases at V and 6 bases at J, with 8 bases in the middle. Germline CDR1 and CDR2: SEHNR and FQNEAQ (reference sequence). This CDR3 contains 13 residues. CDR3 in DNA: TGTGCCAGCAGCTTAATCCTAGGTCAGCCCCAGCATTTT. Translated, it gives CASSLILGQPQHF.

The V gene is TRBV19, the J gene TRBJ1-2; 8 bases match TRBD1. The J segment lost 5 bases and the V segment lost 4 bases, leaving 3 bases of the junction unmatched. This CDR3 has 13 residues. Germline lookup yields CDR1 LNHDA and CDR2 SQIVND (reference sequence). CDR3 region: CASSKTGAYGYTF. The DNA for the CDR3 is TGTGCCAGTAGTAAGACAGGGGCGTATGGCTACACCTTC.

This chain links TRBV29-1 with TRBJ2-2; D remains unclear. CDR1 is SQVTM and CDR2 is ANQGSEA in the germline V gene. The V and J ends lost 7 bases and 2 bases respectively, with 14 bases between them. The CDR3 sequence is 14 residues long. The CDR3 is CSGQGPSNTGELFF. The CDR3 region has the DNA TGCAGCGGGCAAGGGCCCAGTAACACCGGGGAGCTGTTTTTT.

The genes are TRBV19 and TRBJ1-1, with 10 bases lining up with TRBD1. Per germline, CDR1 LNHDA and CDR2 SQIVND (reference sequence). After removal of 7 bases from V and 7 bases from J, the junction contained 9 bases not matched to a gene. CDR3 length: 14 residues. CDR3 region: CASKQRQGAYEAFF. Written as DNA, the CDR3 is TGTGCCAGTAAACAAAGACAGGGGGCCTATGAAGCTTTCTTT.

This chain connects TRBV7-9 to TRBJ1-6; D remains ambiguous. Trimming took 4 bases from V and 10 from J, leaving 11 bases between them. CDR1 is SEHNR, CDR2 FQNEAQ, per germline (reference sequence). The CDR3 runs to 13 residues. The CDR3 DNA reads TGTGCCAGCAGCTCCTCGGGAAGCTCACCCCTCCACTTT. Its translation: CASSSSGSSPLHF. The whole variable domain, filled in from reference TRBV7-9 and TRBJ1-6, reads DTGVSQNPRHKITKRGQNVTFRCDPISEHNRLYWYRQTLGQGPEFLTYFQNEAQLEKSRLLSDRFSAERPKGSFSTLEIQRTEQGDSAMYLCASSSSGSSPLHFGNGTRLTVT.